This passage covers 14 T cell receptor beta chains from one sample sequenced in a study of T-cell memory formation after mild COVID-19. TCRdb re-called the 5' RACE reads through MiXCR, storing one row per CDR3 protein. The sample gives 450,000 to 650,000 distinct CDR3 sequences, roughly 18% of which show up once; more than 10% is in the top ten. Sequenced material: PBMCs or a T cell subset sorted from them (not recorded which). The receptor set was obtained from an adult woman who had mild COVID-19 (a few samples of this study predate the infection). Cell type and time point are not known.

The rearrangement uses TRBV7-9 and TRBJ2-7; D tentatively fits TRBD1 or TRBD2 (6 bases each). V was clipped by 5 bases and J by 2 bases, with 13 bases between them. The V gene's germline CDR1 is SEHNR and CDR2 FQNEAQ (reference sequence). This CDR3 comprises 14 residues. CDR3 amino acids: CASSRDGGTYEQYF. CDR3 nucleotides: TGTGCCAGCAGCAGGGACGGGGGCACCTACGAGCAGTACTTC.

The chain has TRBV3-1 and TRBJ1-2; D is uncertain. Germline V gives CDR1 LGHDT, CDR2 YNNKEL (reference sequence). The CDR3 has 14 residues. V lost 2 bases to trimming and J lost 3 bases, with 10 bases between them. The CDR3 nucleotides read TGTGCCAGCAGCCAAAGGAATCAACACTATGGCTACACCTTC. Translation: CASSQRNQHYGYTF.

The rearrangement uses TRBV4-2 and TRBJ2-1; 12 bases map to TRBD2. This CDR3 is 16 amino acids long. The V and J ends lost 0 bases and 9 bases, in that order; junction bases with no gene match: 6. The germline gives CDR1 LGHNA, CDR2 YNFKEQ. The CDR3 sequence: CASSQETSGRSGEQFF. CDR3 nucleotides: TGTGCCAGCAGCCAAGAAACTAGCGGGAGGTCTGGTGAGCAGTTCTTC.

This clonotype was detected only a few times. V gene TRBV6-5 combines with J gene TRBJ1-6; D gene unclear. Germline CDR1 MNHEY, CDR2 SVGAGI. The CDR3 is made up of 13 amino acids. V was pared by 2 bases and J by 7 bases, with 6 bases between. In DNA, the CDR3 is TGTGCCAGCAGTTACAGGTCCAATTCACCCCTCCACTTT. This gives the protein CASSYRSNSPLHF.

This clonotype showed up just a few times. The chain carries TRBV5-1 and TRBJ2-2; D perhaps matches TRBD2 (5 bases). Germline loops: CDR1 SGHRS, CDR2 YFSETQ. This CDR3 region has 16 residues. Deletions cut 1 base from V and 5 bases from J, with 15 bases between. As DNA, the CDR3 is TGCGCCAGCAGCTTGCCTTCATTCTGGAGGACCGGGGAGCTGTTTTTT. As protein: CASSLPSFWRTGELFF.

The chain combines TRBV5-1 with TRBJ2-5; D might be TRBD1 or TRBD2, each matching 6 bases. V dropped 4 bases and J dropped 0 bases, with 16 bases sitting between them. The CDR3 loop spans 16 amino acids. CDR1 is SGHRS and CDR2 is YFSETQ in the germline V gene. CDR3 sequence (DNA): TGCGCCAGCAGCGCCCGGGGGCCTTTGTACCAAGAGACCCAGTACTTC. As protein: CASSARGPLYQETQYF.

V usage is TRBV12-3 or TRBV12-4 and J usage is TRBJ2-3; a possible D gene is TRBD2 (6 bases). V gave up 3 bases and J gave up 8 bases, with 15 bases separating them. The CDR3 totals 14 residues. The CDR3 sequence: CASSFAQRGGTQYF. The DNA of the CDR3 is TGTGCCAGCAGTTTTGCACAGAGGGGAGGTACGCAGTATTTT.

This chain links TRBV7-2 with TRBJ1-5, with 10 bases that match TRBD1. This CDR3 comprises 15 residues. CDR1 is SGHTA, CDR2 FQGNSA, per germline. The J segment lost 7 bases and the V segment lost 5 bases, leaving 8 bases of the junction unmatched. The CDR3 protein is CASSRDRGRTQPQHF. The CDR3, as DNA: TGTGCCAGCAGCCGGGACAGGGGCCGAACGCAGCCCCAGCATTTT. Filled out from reference TRBV7-2 and TRBJ1-5, the complete variable domain reads GAGVSQSPSNKVTEKGKDVELRCDPISGHTALYWYRQSLGQGLEFLIYFQGNSAPDKSGLPSDRFSAERTGGSVSTLTIQRTQQEDSAVYLCASSRDRGRTQPQHFGDGTRLSIL.

This chain connects TRBV12-3 or TRBV12-4 to TRBJ2-1, with 14 bases matching TRBD2. V lost 4 bases, J lost 0 bases, and 8 bases stayed unmatched. The CDR3 extends over 19 amino acids. This chain's CDR3 is CASSYGTSGGPVSYNEQFF. CDR3 in DNA: TGTGCCAGCAGTTATGGGACTAGCGGGGGTCCGGTCTCCTACAATGAGCAGTTCTTC.

DNA for the CDR3: TGTGCCAGCACCCCTGCGGACTACGAGCAGTACTTC. It codes for CASTPADYEQYF. The rearrangement joins TRBV7-8 to TRBJ2-7; D is unresolved. CDR3 length: 12 residues. Germline lookup yields CDR1 SGHVS and CDR2 FQNEAQ. V was clipped by 7 bases and J by 3 bases, with 10 bases between them.

The chain joins TRBV7-2 to TRBJ2-3; D is possibly TRBD2 (5 bases). Germline loops: CDR1 SGHTA, CDR2 FQGNSA. The CDR3 totals 16 residues. V was pared by 1 base and J by 8 bases, with 19 bases between. CDR3 sequence: CASSLDSLGGWGTQYF. The CDR3 coding sequence is TGTGCCAGCAGCTTAGACTCACTAGGAGGCTGGGGTACGCAGTATTTT.

The table lists this clonotype with a few counts. This CDR3 reads CASRDSSYTGELFF. The CDR3 DNA is TGTGCCAGCAGGGACAGCTCTTACACCGGGGAGCTGTTTTTT. V usage is TRBV7-6 and J usage is TRBJ2-2; TRBD1 might be the D (6 bases). Per germline, CDR1 SGHVS and CDR2 FNYEAQ. V lost 6 bases, J lost 3 bases, and 11 bases lay in between. This CDR3 is built from 14 residues. Full variable domain (outside the CDR3, taken from reference TRBV7-6 and TRBJ2-2): GAGVSQSPRYKVTKRGQDVALRCDPISGHVSLYWYRQALGQGPEFLTYFNYEAQQDKSGLPNDRFSAERPEGSISTLTIQRTEQRDSAMYRCASRDSSYTGELFFGEGSRLTVL.

This rearrangement joins TRBV5-1 to TRBJ1-1; 7 bases align to TRBD1. The V gene's germline CDR1 is SGHRS and CDR2 YFSETQ. V lost 0 bases and J lost 4; bases outside the gene matches: 6. This CDR3 comprises 15 residues. The CDR3 sequence is CASSLEGAWGTEAFF. In DNA form, the CDR3 reads TGCGCCAGCAGCTTGGAGGGGGCGTGGGGCACTGAAGCTTTCTTT.

The chain joins TRBV10-3 to TRBJ2-1, with D possibly matching TRBD2 (5 bases). Looked up from germline, CDR1 is ENHRY and CDR2 is SYGVKD. Trimming took off 6 bases at V and 10 bases at J, with 13 bases between the two ends. This CDR3 comprises 12 residues. This chain's CDR3 is CAIRERREEQFF. The CDR3 region has the DNA TGTGCCATCAGGGAACGTAGGGAGGAGCAGTTCTTC.